This T cell receptor beta chain derives from a study of human versus mouse CDR3 diversity and MHC coevolution. In the study overall: immunoSEQ was reported to reach one in 200,000 T cells sensitivity. General observations from the study: By iCHAO1, human TCR beta clonotypes numbered about 1.6 million, the most. Clonal inequality was lowest in two of the three human donors.

Germline assignment: CDR1 MGHDK and CDR2 SYGVNS. Trimming removed 6 bases from V and 0 bases from J; junction bases left unmatched: 16. The CDR3 consists of 18 residues. As for this clone: The antigen is unknown.

The method was immunoSEQ multiplex PCR; TCRdb's version includes in-frame clones alone and lacks a portion of them. The data show about 77,000 clones, less than 95% seen once. Cells were CD45RO-negative CD62L-positive naive CD4 T cells sorted from PBMCs. The chain is built from TRBV25-1 and TRBJ2-5, with 7 bases matching TRBD1. This clonotype was sampled from a person aged 30 to 69 in good health. The source material was naive CD4+ T cells from blood. Stated subset: CD45RO-negative CD62L-positive naive CD4 T cells. This chain's CDR3 is CASRADRAIPSYQETQYF. CDR3 coding DNA: TGTGCCAGCAGAGCTGACAGGGCCATCCCCTCGTACCAAGAGACCCAGTACTTC.